The clone carrying this T cell receptor beta chain was seen at least ten times. What it binds is not known. V gave up 5 bases and J gave up 4 bases; unmatched junction bases: 8. This CDR3 is built from 17 residues. Germline CDR1 LGHDT, CDR2 YNNKEL (reference sequence). This entry comes from a study of Graves' ophthalmopathy and Graves' hyperthyroidism. Study findings and constraints: Appearing in blood as well were most expanded thyroid clonotypes above 0.001 frequency. Cross-validated, the 13-signature model showed 87.88%/81.08% sensitivity/specificity, and 80%/75% in the test set.

Having ophthalmopathy, the donors showed moderate-to-severe activity, CAS ≥3 and NOSPECS ≥4, with disease lasting under 3 months. From fresh peripheral blood, approximately 10 ml in volume, the PBMCs were obtained. As the template, RNA transcripts were used to amplify TCR beta CDR3 regions. HTBI primers primed a first-round RT-PCR, and a second-round multiplex PCR followed. Using its own MiXCR run on the multiplex PCR reads, TCRdb lists one record per CDR3 protein. The sample records about 500,000 distinct CDR3 sequences, 13% to 15% being singletons. The chain links TRBV3-1 to TRBJ2-2; 12 bases are shared with TRBD2. The sequencing input was blood. This sequence was found in a woman aged 25 to 45 with Graves' ophthalmopathy. DNA for the CDR3: TGTGCCAGCAGCGGACGACTAGCGGGAGTTCCCACCGGGGAGCTGTTTTTT. Its translation is CASSGRLAGVPTGELFF.